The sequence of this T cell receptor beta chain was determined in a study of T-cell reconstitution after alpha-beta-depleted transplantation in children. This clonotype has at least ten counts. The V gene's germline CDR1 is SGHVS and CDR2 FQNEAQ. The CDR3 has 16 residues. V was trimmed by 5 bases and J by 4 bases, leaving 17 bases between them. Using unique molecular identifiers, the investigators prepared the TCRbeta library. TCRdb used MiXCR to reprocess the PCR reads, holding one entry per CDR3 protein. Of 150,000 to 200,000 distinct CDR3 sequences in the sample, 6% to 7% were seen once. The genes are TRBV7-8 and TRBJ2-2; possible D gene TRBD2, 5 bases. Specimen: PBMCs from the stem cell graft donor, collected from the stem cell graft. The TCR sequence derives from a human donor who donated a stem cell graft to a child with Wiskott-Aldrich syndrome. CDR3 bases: TGTGCCAGCAGCCCCGCCAGGAGGCTGAGCACCGGGGAGCTGTTTTTT. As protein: CASSPARRLSTGELFF.